The next 10 T cell receptor beta chains were all read from a single sample in a study of T cell responses to AZD1222 COVID-19 vaccine. Sequenced by immunoSEQ multiplex PCR; TCRdb stores in-frame clones only, minus some. The sample has approximately 88,000 clones, 90% seen once. Sample: peripheral blood, taken 28 days after the second AZD1222 dose. The source of these receptors is an adult who received the AZD1222 COVID-19 vaccine.

The chain couples TRBV28 to TRBJ1-6; no definite D call. This CDR3 comprises 15 residues. Germline V gene lookup returns CDR1 MDHEN and CDR2 SYDVKM. The V end was cut by 6 bases, the J end by 5 bases, with 14 bases between. The CDR3 DNA reads TGTGCCAGCAGCCCCTCGTGGGCTAATAATTCACCCCTCCACTTT. It codes for CASSPSWANNSPLHF. Drawing the rest from reference TRBV28 and TRBJ1-6, the complete variable domain is DVKVTQSSRYLVKRTGEKVFLECVQDMDHENMFWYRQDPGLGLRLIYFSYDVKMKEKGDIPEGYSVSREKKERFSLILESASTNQTSMYLCASSPSWANNSPLHFGNGTRLTVT.

In this sample, this clone turned up once. This sequence joins TRBV5-1 and TRBJ2-5; the match to TRBD1 covers 10 bases. The CDR3 is 15 residues long. The junction had 8 bases not matched to a gene; V was cut back by 4 bases and J by 5 bases. Germline lookup yields CDR1 SGHRS and CDR2 YFSETQ. The DNA for the CDR3 is TGCGCCAGCAGCCGGAGCCGACAGGGGGCTGAGACCCAGTACTTC. Translating it yields CASSRSRQGAETQYF.

This rearrangement joins TRBV2 to TRBJ1-2, with TRBD1 identical over 8 bases. Germline loops: CDR1 SNHLY, CDR2 FYNNEI. The CDR3 sequence is 14 residues long. J gave up 3 bases and V 8 bases, and 8 bases lay outside the gene matches. This CDR3 is CASSPRDRYYGYTF. The CDR3, as DNA: TGTGCCAGCTCCCCCCGGGACAGGTACTATGGCTACACCTTC.

CDR3 region: CASIDWGTEAFF. CDR3 sequence (DNA): TGTGCCAGCATTGACTGGGGCACTGAAGCTTTCTTT. The gene calls are TRBV6-6 and TRBJ1-1, with D hard to call. Germline values: CDR1 MNHNY, CDR2 SVGAGI (reference sequence). Trimming stripped 7 bases from V and 4 bases from J, with 10 bases between. The CDR3 has 12 residues.

The genes are TRBV5-1 and TRBJ2-7; D is possibly TRBD1 (6 bases). V lost 0 bases and J 5 bases, leaving 12 bases between the germline ends. Germline values: CDR1 SGHRS, CDR2 YFSETQ. This CDR3 has 14 amino acids. The CDR3 is CASSLVAGADEQYF. The CDR3 DNA reads TGCGCCAGCAGCTTGGTCGCAGGGGCGGACGAGCAGTACTTC.

The chain has TRBV9 and TRBJ1-1, with 9 bases fitting TRBD1. From germline, CDR1 is SGDLS and CDR2 YYNGEE. The ends lost 4 bases at V and 4 bases at J; junction bases unmatched: 8. CDR3 size: 15 residues. The CDR3 here is CASSPRDRAGTEAFF. The CDR3 DNA sequence: TGTGCCAGCAGCCCGCGGGACAGGGCGGGCACTGAAGCTTTCTTT.

This clone has just one count. The chain is built from TRBV19 and TRBJ2-1; 8 bases are a match to TRBD1. Germline CDR1 is LNHDA and CDR2 is SQIVND (reference sequence). J gave up 4 bases and V 10 bases, and 6 bases lay outside the gene matches. The CDR3 runs 13 residues. The DNA of the CDR3 is TGTGCCACCGGACAGGGATCGTACAATGAGCAGTTCTTC. It specifies CATGQGSYNEQFF. The whole variable domain, filled in from reference TRBV19 and TRBJ2-1, reads DGGITQSPKYLFRKEGQNVTLSCEQNLNHDAMYWYRQDPGQGLRLIYYSQIVNDFQKGDIAEGYSVSREKKESFPLTVTSAQKNPTAFYLCATGQGSYNEQFFGPGTRLTVL.

The chain links TRBV5-5 to TRBJ2-7; 8 nucleotides line up with TRBD2. Per the germline V gene, CDR1 is SGHKS and CDR2 is YYEKEE (reference sequence). Trimming removed 2 bases from V and 4 bases from J; junction bases left unmatched: 8. CDR3 length: 15 residues. CDR3 bases: TGTGCCAGCAGCTTTCGGGGGGGCCTAGGGTACGAGCAGTACTTC. It translates to CASSFRGGLGYEQYF.

The chain has TRBV28 and TRBJ1-2; TRBD1 matches at 7 bases. The CDR3 contains 17 residues. Germline V CDR1 and CDR2: MDHEN, SYDVKM. V shed 3 bases, J shed 5 bases, and the junction held 15 bases outside the gene matches. The CDR3: CASSFVTGLQGIYGYTF. The CDR3 DNA reads TGTGCCAGCAGTTTTGTTACGGGTCTACAGGGGATATATGGCTACACCTTC.

The rearrangement joins TRBV4-2 to TRBJ1-1, with D possibly matching TRBD1 (6 bases). The V and J ends lost 0 bases and 2 bases respectively, with 13 bases between them. CDR1 and CDR2 from the germline V gene are LGHNA and YNFKEQ. This CDR3 region has 16 residues. CDR3 sequence: CASSQDVTGTNTEAFF. The CDR3 coding sequence is TGTGCCAGCAGCCAAGATGTAACAGGGACAAACACTGAAGCTTTCTTT.